One and the same sample provided the 8 T cell receptor beta chains below, sequenced in a study of Ad26.COV2.S vaccination and SARS-CoV-2 variants. Stated treatment: 15 to 20 received Ad26.COV2.S at low or high dose, single or two shots; about five received placebo; per-sample allocation not given. The samples date from day 63 after the first vaccine or placebo injection. Sequencing was performed with immunoSEQ multiplex PCR; in TCRdb, only in-frame clones are kept and a portion is missing. The table includes about 480,000 clones, approximately 90% detected once. The specimen comprised peripheral blood, sampled in a trial of Ad26.COV2.S vaccine versus placebo. These receptor sequences come from a person aged 18-60 years who received the Ad26.COV2.S COVID-19 vaccine or a placebo.

The gene calls are TRBV6-7 and TRBJ2-5; D call uncertain. TRBV6-7 is an ORF, and what it does is uncertain. V lost 6 bases and J lost 4, with 12 bases in between. CDR3 length: 13 residues. CDR3 region: CASSRQRRETQYF. In nucleotides, the CDR3 is TGTGCCAGCAGCCGCCAGAGGCGAGAGACCCAGTACTTC.

The rearrangement joins TRBV6-2 or TRBV6-3 to TRBJ1-1; D is unclear. The germline V and J ends were trimmed by 0 bases and 3 bases, with 2 bases remaining between them. The CDR3 is 12 amino acids. Germline-derived CDR1 and CDR2 are MNHEY and SVGEGT. The CDR3 coding sequence is TGTGCCAGCAGTTACTCTTACACTGAAGCTTTCTTT. Its translation: CASSYSYTEAFF.

This chain uses TRBV11-2 with TRBJ2-7; maybe TRBD2 (5 bases). Germline V gene data show CDR1 as SGHAT and CDR2 as FQNNGV. The CDR3 has 17 amino acids. Trimming shortened V by 2 bases and J by 7 bases, and 24 bases separated the two germline ends. CDR3 DNA sequence: TGTGCCAGCAGCTTATCTTCGGCTGGTCTTCCTACGGGGGAGCAGTACTTC. Encoded protein: CASSLSSAGLPTGEQYF. Variable domain in full (rest from reference TRBV11-2 and TRBJ2-7): EAGVAQSPRYKIIEKRQSVAFWCNPISGHATLYWYQQILGQGPKLLIQFQNNGVVDDSQLPKDRFSAERLKGVDSTLKIQPAKLEDSAVYLCASSLSSAGLPTGEQYFGPGTRLTVT.

This sequence joins TRBV30 and TRBJ2-1; the match to TRBD2 covers 9 bases. The V segment lost 2 bases and the J segment 12 bases; nucleotides outside the gene matches: 2. This CDR3 is built from 11 residues. Germline assignment: CDR1 GTSNPN and CDR2 SVGIG (reference sequence). As DNA, the CDR3 is TGTGCCTGGAGTCGGCGGGAGGGGCAGTTCTTC. Residues: CAWSRREGQFF.

This chain joins TRBV19 and TRBJ1-2; 7 positions agree with TRBD1. V trimming: 5 bases; J trimming: 1 base; junction bases outside the gene matches: 4. The CDR3 spans 14 residues. CDR1 is LNHDA, CDR2 SQIVND, per germline (reference sequence). CDR3 nucleotides: TGTGCCAGTAGTTCAGGGACAGTTAACTATGGCTACACCTTC. It translates to CASSSGTVNYGYTF. The complete variable domain, with remaining parts taken from reference TRBV19 and TRBJ1-2, reads DGGITQSPKYLFRKEGQNVTLSCEQNLNHDAMYWYRQDPGQGLRLIYYSQIVNDFQKGDIAEGYSVSREKKESFPLTVTSAQKNPTAFYLCASSSGTVNYGYTFGSGTRLTVV.

The chain combines TRBV5-1 with TRBJ2-3; D could derive from TRBD1 or TRBD2 (6 bases each). The CDR3 sequence is 16 residues long. Trimming removed 0 bases from V and 3 bases from J, with 14 bases in between. Germline V CDR1 and CDR2: SGHRS, YFSETQ. The CDR3 reads CASSLAPGAGTDTQYF. The CDR3 region has the DNA TGCGCCAGCAGCTTGGCTCCGGGGGCGGGGACAGATACGCAGTATTTT.

V usage is TRBV5-6 and J usage is TRBJ2-7, with 7 bases aligning to TRBD2. V was clipped by 4 bases and J by 0 bases; unmatched bases: 10. Germline CDR1 SGHDT, CDR2 YYEEEE. The CDR3 loop spans 16 amino acids. CDR3 residues: CASSRGAGAHSYEQYF. The CDR3 DNA follows: TGTGCCAGCAGCCGGGGTGCGGGAGCCCACTCCTACGAGCAGTACTTC. Variable domain in full (rest from reference TRBV5-6 and TRBJ2-7): DAGVTQSPTHLIKTRGQQVTLRCSPKSGHDTVSWYQQALGQGPQFIFQYYEEEERQRGNFPDRFSGHQFPNYSSELNVNALLLGDSALYLCASSRGAGAHSYEQYFGPGTRLTVT.

V is TRBV2 and J is TRBJ1-2, with D hard to call. This CDR3 contains 12 residues. Germline V gene data show CDR1 as SNHLY and CDR2 as FYNNEI. With 3 bases removed from V and 5 bases from J, the gap between germline ends came to 7 bases. In DNA, the CDR3 is TGTGCCAGCAGTGAGTGGGTGTATGGCTACACCTTC. Translating gives CASSEWVYGYTF.